The 31 T cell receptor beta chains given below trace back to one sample, sequenced in a study of cytomegalovirus exposure and HLA in healthy donors. The PCR used 60 Vbeta and 13 Jbeta primers. Profiling relied on immunoSEQ multiplex PCR, and the TCRdb table lists in-frame clones only, not all of them. The repertoire consists of over 200,000 clones, with approximately 78% occurring once and the leading ten covering approximately 3.8%. Specimen: PBMCs. These receptors came from a male donor in good health and CMV-seronegative.

Only a few counts were recorded for this clone. This chain uses TRBV5-1 with TRBJ2-1, with 11 bases fitting TRBD2. The length of the CDR3 is 18 residues. Germline lookup yields CDR1 SGHRS and CDR2 YFSETQ. V shed 5 bases and J 8 bases; nucleotides not matched to a gene: 18. CDR3 coding DNA: TGCGCCAGCAGTTGGACCCGCCTTAGCGGGAGGGCCTCCGATGAGCAGTTCTTC. It encodes CASSWTRLSGRASDEQFF.

V gene TRBV5-1 combines with J gene TRBJ2-3; a possible D gene is TRBD2 (6 bases). The CDR3 sequence is 14 residues long. V lost 4 bases and J 7 bases, leaving 16 bases between the germline ends. CDR1 and CDR2 from the germline V gene are SGHRS and YFSETQ. CDR3 sequence reads: CASSNHGLLYTQYF. In DNA, the CDR3 is TGCGCCAGCAGCAACCACGGACTACTATATACGCAGTATTTT.

V is TRBV7-9 and J is TRBJ2-3; 14 bases are shared with TRBD2. Germline trimming cut 7 bases from V and 6 bases from J; bases unmatched to any gene: 12. Germline V gene sequence: CDR1 SEHNR, CDR2 FQNEAQ (reference sequence). CDR3 length: 17 residues. The CDR3 reads CASKILGLAGGTDTQYF. The CDR3 DNA follows: TGTGCCAGCAAAATCCTCGGACTAGCGGGAGGTACCGATACGCAGTATTTT.

V gene TRBV18 combines with J gene TRBJ2-2, with a tentative D call TRBD2 (6 bases). V was clipped by 3 bases and J by 2 bases, with 7 bases between them. Germline V CDR1 and CDR2: KGHSH, LQKENI. The CDR3 is made up of 14 amino acids. The CDR3 DNA sequence: TGTGCCAGCTCACCCGGACTAAACACCGGGGAGCTGTTTTTT. Residues: CASSPGLNTGELFF.

This chain links TRBV11-2 with TRBJ1-1, with 7 bases matching TRBD1. J was trimmed by 1 base and V by 1 base; bases with no gene match: 3. CDR1 and CDR2 from the germline V gene are SGHAT and FQNNGV. The CDR3 loop spans 15 amino acids. The CDR3 loop is CASSLGPGGNTEAFF. The CDR3, as DNA: TGTGCCAGCAGCTTAGGGCCAGGGGGGAACACTGAAGCTTTCTTT.

To note about this clone: At one of its ends the junction is not consistent with the germline gene, which may arise from a read error. The chain combines TRBV5-5 with TRBJ2-3; D uncertain. Germline values: CDR1 SGHKS, CDR2 YYEKEE (reference sequence). The CDR3 consists of 17 residues. CDR3 residues: CAGSSHALAFSTDTQYF. In DNA, the CDR3 is TGTGCCGGCAGTTCCCATGCGCTCGCATTTAGCACAGATACGCAGTATTTT. The whole variable domain, remainder taken from reference TRBV5-5 and TRBJ2-3, is DAGVTQSPTHLIKTRGQQVTLRCSPISGHKSVSWYQQVLGQGPQFIFQYYEKEERGRGNFPDRFSARQFPNYSSELNVNALLLGDSALYLCAGSSHALAFSTDTQYFGPGTRLTVL.

V is TRBV19 and J is TRBJ2-1; the match to TRBD2 covers 8 bases. V lost 5 bases to trimming and J lost 9 bases; unmatched junction nucleotides: 21. The CDR3 consists of 18 residues. The germline V gene has CDR1 LNHDA and CDR2 SQIVND (reference sequence). Written as DNA, the CDR3 is TGTGCCAGTAGTCTTGATTTATCCGGGACTAGAGGGGTGGGTGAGCAGTTCTTC. Translation gives CASSLDLSGTRGVGEQFF. Full variable domain (remainder filled in from reference TRBV19 and TRBJ2-1): DGGITQSPKYLFRKEGQNVTLSCEQNLNHDAMYWYRQDPGQGLRLIYYSQIVNDFQKGDIAEGYSVSREKKESFPLTVTSAQKNPTAFYLCASSLDLSGTRGVGEQFFGPGTRLTVL.

This clone showed up just a few times. The J gene is TRBJ2-7, the V gene TRBV28; 7 bases are shared with TRBD1. The CDR3 extends over 13 amino acids. Trimming took 7 bases from V and 5 from J; bases not matched to a gene: 8. Germline V gives CDR1 MDHEN, CDR2 SYDVKM. CDR3 in amino acids: CASNPTGKDEQYF. CDR3 DNA sequence: TGTGCCAGCAACCCGACAGGGAAGGACGAGCAGTACTTC. Full variable domain (rest looked up from reference TRBV28 and TRBJ2-7): DVKVTQSSRYLVKRTGEKVFLECVQDMDHENMFWYRQDPGLGLRLIYFSYDVKMKEKGDIPEGYSVSREKKERFSLILESASTNQTSMYLCASNPTGKDEQYFGPGTRLTVT.

The chain is built from TRBV6-1 and TRBJ2-3; TRBD1 matches 7 bases. Germline V gives CDR1 MNHNS, CDR2 SASEGT. The V segment lost 0 bases and the J segment 1 base; nucleotides outside the gene matches: 1. This CDR3 is 15 amino acids long. The CDR3 DNA reads TGTGCCAGCAGTGAAGCGGACAGGCGCACAGATACGCAGTATTTT. This translates into CASSEADRRTDTQYF.

V is TRBV13 and J is TRBJ2-1, with D perhaps TRBD2 (5 bases). CDR1 is PRHDT, CDR2 FYEKMQ, per germline (reference sequence). The CDR3 runs to 16 residues. The V end lost 5 bases, the J end lost 0 bases, and 14 bases lay between the germline ends. CDR3 amino acids: CASSGQKAVSYNEQFF. The CDR3 region has the DNA TGTGCCAGCAGCGGTCAAAAAGCGGTCTCCTACAATGAGCAGTTCTTC.

This rearrangement joins TRBV7-3 to TRBJ2-1; 7 bases match TRBD2. Germline V gives CDR1 SGHTA, CDR2 FQGTGA. V was pared by 1 base and J by 4 bases, with 4 bases of the junction left unmatched. The CDR3 is 15 residues long. CDR3 DNA sequence: TGTGCCAGCAGCTTAATGTGGGAGGGATACAATGAGCAGTTCTTC. This sequence encodes CASSLMWEGYNEQFF.

This clone was recorded a few times. This sequence joins TRBV4-1 and TRBJ1-1; D may be TRBD1 (6 bases). This CDR3 comprises 14 residues. Germline V gives CDR1 MGHRA, CDR2 YSYEKL. V shed 4 bases and J shed 4 bases, with 13 bases lying between them. CDR3 coding DNA: TGCGCCAGCAGCCGTCGACAGGCCCCCACTGAAGCTTTCTTT. The encoded protein is CASSRRQAPTEAFF.

The sample holds a few counts of this clone. The V call is TRBV4-1, the J call TRBJ2-7; 12 nucleotides match TRBD1. The CDR3 is 14 amino acids. Germline V gene data show CDR1 as MGHRA and CDR2 as YSYEKL. J lost 6 bases, V lost 4 bases, and 4 bases had no gene match. This CDR3 is CASSPGQGAVEQYF. CDR3 DNA sequence: TGCGCCAGCAGCCCGGGACAGGGGGCTGTCGAGCAGTACTTC.

J is TRBJ2-5 and V is TRBV18; D might be TRBD1 (5 bases). The germline gives CDR1 KGHSH, CDR2 LQKENI. Trimming left V 3 bases short and J 5 bases short, with 13 bases between. The CDR3 loop spans 14 amino acids. The CDR3 nucleotides are TGTGCCAGCTCACCTGACAGTGCCGGGGAGACCCAGTACTTC. Amino acid sequence: CASSPDSAGETQYF.

This chain links TRBV7-9 with TRBJ2-1, with D perhaps matching TRBD2 (6 bases). This CDR3 contains 17 residues. The V end lost 2 bases, the J end lost 8 bases, and 22 bases lay between the germline ends. Germline V CDR1 and CDR2: SEHNR, FQNEAQ (reference sequence). This CDR3 is CASSLTPRGGSWDEQFF. The DNA of the CDR3 is TGTGCCAGCAGCTTAACCCCTAGGGGAGGCTCTTGGGATGAGCAGTTCTTC.

The rearrangement uses TRBV7-3 and TRBJ2-7, with 9 bases that match TRBD1. The CDR3 covers 14 residues. J was trimmed by 3 bases and V by 10 bases; bases with no gene match: 10. The germline V gene has CDR1 SGHTA and CDR2 FQGTGA. The DNA of the CDR3 is TGTGCCACCTTCCTTGGGACAGGGATCTACGAGCAGTACTTC. This codes for CATFLGTGIYEQYF.

The chain has TRBV2 and TRBJ2-5; TRBD1 matches at 7 bases. The CDR3 is made up of 20 amino acids. V shed 6 bases and J 2 bases; nucleotides not matched to a gene: 24. Per the germline V gene, CDR1 is SNHLY and CDR2 is FYNNEI. The CDR3 bases are TGTGCCAGCAGCCCTGGGGCAGGGGGAAGCGCGGGTCGGCGGCAAGAGACCCAGTACTTC. This gives the protein CASSPGAGGSAGRRQETQYF. The variable domain in full, completed from reference TRBV2 and TRBJ2-5, reads EPEVTQTPSHQVTQMGQEVILRCVPISNHLYFYWYRQILGQKVEFLVSFYNNEISEKSEIFDDQFSVERPDGSNFTLKIRSTKLEDSAMYFCASSPGAGGSAGRRQETQYFGPGTRLLVL.

The gene calls are TRBV6-1 and TRBJ1-1; D is ambiguous. CDR1 and CDR2 (germline): MNHNS, SASEGT. This CDR3 contains 14 residues. V was trimmed by 6 bases and J by 5 bases, leaving 16 bases between them. The CDR3 loop is CASSRTSVITEAFF. The DNA of the CDR3 is TGTGCCAGCAGCCGGACTTCAGTTATTACTGAAGCTTTCTTT.

The chain employs TRBV19 and TRBJ2-1, with 10 bases lining up with TRBD2. Trimming took 5 bases from V and 2 from J; bases not matched to a gene: 12. Germline-derived CDR1 and CDR2 are LNHDA and SQIVND (reference sequence). This CDR3 has 18 residues. CDR3 DNA sequence: TGTGCCAGTAGTTCGAGGGCTAGCGGGAGTGGGCCCTACAATGAGCAGTTCTTC. Protein: CASSSRASGSGPYNEQFF.

V is TRBV19 and J is TRBJ2-1; 11 nucleotides align to TRBD2. Germline CDR1 is LNHDA and CDR2 is SQIVND (reference sequence). The CDR3 is 15 amino acids. The V segment lost 1 base and the J segment 5 bases; nucleotides outside the gene matches: 1. CDR3 nucleotides: TGTGCCAGTAGTATAGTTAGCGGGAGGGACAATGAGCAGTTCTTC. It is translated as CASSIVSGRDNEQFF.

This clone was counted once. The chain recombines TRBV28 with TRBJ2-1; D is possibly TRBD2 (5 bases). With 3 bases removed from V and 4 bases from J, the gap between germline ends came to 7 bases. This CDR3 is built from 13 residues. CDR1 is MDHEN and CDR2 is SYDVKM in the germline V gene. The CDR3 region has the DNA TGTGCCAGCAGTTTTAGAGGGTACAATGAGCAGTTCTTC. Amino acids: CASSFRGYNEQFF. The whole variable domain, filled in from reference TRBV28 and TRBJ2-1, reads DVKVTQSSRYLVKRTGEKVFLECVQDMDHENMFWYRQDPGLGLRLIYFSYDVKMKEKGDIPEGYSVSREKKERFSLILESASTNQTSMYLCASSFRGYNEQFFGPGTRLTVL.

The genes are TRBV7-2 and TRBJ2-4; 10 bases are a match to TRBD2. This CDR3 is built from 16 residues. J lost 4 bases, V lost 3 bases, and 6 bases had no gene match. Germline V gives CDR1 SGHTA, CDR2 FQGNSA. CDR3 amino acids: CASSFSSGSTKNIQYF. CDR3 in DNA: TGTGCCAGCAGCTTTTCTAGCGGGAGTACAAAAAACATTCAGTACTTC. The whole variable domain, filled in from reference TRBV7-2 and TRBJ2-4, reads GAGVSQSPSNKVTEKGKDVELRCDPISGHTALYWYRQSLGQGLEFLIYFQGNSAPDKSGLPSDRFSAERTGGSVSTLTIQRTQQEDSAVYLCASSFSSGSTKNIQYFGAGTRLSVL.

This chain connects TRBV11-1 to TRBJ2-7; D unclear. Germline CDR1 is SGHAT and CDR2 is FQDESV (reference sequence). V lost 7 bases to trimming and J lost 0 bases, with 7 bases between them. This CDR3 spans 12 amino acids. The CDR3 sequence is CASTGASYEQYF. The CDR3, as DNA: TGTGCCAGCACCGGAGCCTCCTACGAGCAGTACTTC.

The J gene is TRBJ2-3, the V gene TRBV5-1; D ambiguous. This CDR3 has 15 amino acids. V was cut by 0 bases and J by 2 bases, with 10 bases left in between. CDR1 SGHRS and CDR2 YFSETQ come from the germline V gene. The CDR3 loop is CASSLDWQFTDTQYF. DNA for the CDR3: TGCGCCAGCAGCTTGGATTGGCAGTTCACAGATACGCAGTATTTT. Complete variable domain (other parts from reference TRBV5-1 and TRBJ2-3): KAGVTQTPRYLIKTRGQQVTLSCSPISGHRSVSWYQQTPGQGLQFLFEYFSETQRNKGNFPGRFSGRQFSNSRSEMNVSTLELGDSALYLCASSLDWQFTDTQYFGPGTRLTVL.

The J gene is TRBJ2-2, the V gene TRBV4-1, with 9 nucleotides matching TRBD1. Germline CDR1 MGHRA, CDR2 YSYEKL. The CDR3 contains 15 residues. Germline trimming cut 1 base from V and 5 bases from J; bases unmatched to any gene: 2. The DNA of the CDR3 is TGCGCCAGCAGCCAAGGGGGACAGGGAACCGGGGAGCTGTTTTTT. The encoded protein is CASSQGGQGTGELFF.

The chain couples TRBV7-8 to TRBJ2-1; 11 bases map to TRBD2. The V segment lost 7 bases and the J segment 9 bases; nucleotides outside the gene matches: 8. This CDR3 is 14 amino acids long. CDR1 is SGHVS and CDR2 is FQNEAQ in the germline V gene. CDR3 DNA sequence: TGTGCCAGCACCACTAGCGGGAGAGGGGGTGAGCAGTTCTTC. This gives the protein CASTTSGRGGEQFF.

This clone has only a few counts. V is TRBV6-5 and J is TRBJ2-1, with 8 nucleotides matching TRBD2. The CDR3 sequence is 15 residues long. Losses at the gene ends were 2 bases for V and 6 bases for J; bases not matched to a gene: 6. CDR1 and CDR2 (germline): MNHEY, SVGAGI. CDR3 sequence: CASSYGAGVVNEQFF. CDR3 sequence (DNA): TGTGCCAGCAGTTACGGAGCGGGAGTCGTCAATGAGCAGTTCTTC.

V gene TRBV19 combines with J gene TRBJ1-5; D unresolved. V was trimmed by 4 bases and J by 4 bases, leaving 11 bases between them. The CDR3 runs 14 residues. Germline CDR1 and CDR2: LNHDA and SQIVND (reference sequence). CDR3 in DNA: TGTGCCAGTAGTAAGGGTCGACTAAATCAGCCCCAGCATTTT. As protein: CASSKGRLNQPQHF. Filled out from reference TRBV19 and TRBJ1-5, the complete variable domain reads DGGITQSPKYLFRKEGQNVTLSCEQNLNHDAMYWYRQDPGQGLRLIYYSQIVNDFQKGDIAEGYSVSREKKESFPLTVTSAQKNPTAFYLCASSKGRLNQPQHFGDGTRLSIL.

The chain combines TRBV19 with TRBJ2-7, with 12 bases aligning to TRBD2. This CDR3 is 15 amino acids long. The J segment lost 4 bases and the V segment lost 5 bases, leaving 6 bases of the junction unmatched. The germline gives CDR1 LNHDA, CDR2 SQIVND (reference sequence). DNA of the CDR3: TGTGCCAGTAGTCCCCGGACTAGCGGGAAGTACGAGCAGTACTTC. Its protein product is CASSPRTSGKYEQYF.

The V and J genes are TRBV9 and TRBJ2-3, with TRBD1 identical over 12 bases. V lost 0 bases, J lost 3 bases, and 8 bases stayed unmatched. From germline, CDR1 is SGDLS and CDR2 YYNGEE. The length of the CDR3 is 18 residues. The CDR3 is CASSVGPMGQGATDTQYF. Written as DNA, the CDR3 is TGTGCCAGCAGCGTAGGTCCGATGGGACAGGGGGCAACAGATACGCAGTATTTT.

This clone came up once. The V gene is TRBV5-1, the J gene TRBJ2-7, with D maybe TRBD2 (5 bases). CDR3 length: 13 residues. The germline gives CDR1 SGHRS, CDR2 YFSETQ. The germline V and J ends were trimmed by 5 bases and 3 bases, with 12 bases remaining between them. The CDR3 nucleotides are TGCGCCAGCAGATACGGGAAGGACTACGAGCAGTACTTC. Translated, it gives CASRYGKDYEQYF.